There are a few counts of the clone carrying this T cell receptor beta chain. As yet, its antigen is unknown. Trimming left V 4 bases short and J 2 bases short, with 18 bases between. This CDR3 is built from 18 residues. CDR1 is SGHVS, CDR2 FNYEAQ, per germline. The sample is drawn from a study of T cells after yellow fever vaccination. Study-wide findings and caveats: In post-booster samples, most primary-vaccination clones reappeared (about 95% CD4, 88% CD8).

TCRdb passed the 5' RACE reads through MiXCR, listing each CDR3 protein once. The sample yields hundreds of thousands of distinct CDR3 sequences, roughly 8.7% seen once. The sample here was PBMCs, taken on the day of the first yellow fever vaccination. V gene TRBV7-6 combines with J gene TRBJ2-6; D is uncertain. The sequence was obtained from a young man who received the YFV17D yellow fever vaccine. CDR3 in amino acids: CASSSIPSPLPGANVLTF. DNA for the CDR3: TGTGCCAGCAGCTCGATCCCCTCACCTCTACCTGGGGCCAACGTCCTGACTTTC.